This T cell receptor (beta chain) was captured by sequencing in a study of blood T cell repertoires in COVID-19. The CDR3 length is 15 residues. Germline-derived CDR1 and CDR2 are MGHDK and SYGVNS. V shed 3 bases and J shed 4 bases, with 16 bases lying between them. Per the authors' pipeline: Amplification of reference gene primers provided the estimated nucleated cell counts. Repertoires were generated with immunoSEQ multiplex PCR, while TCRdb's copy carries only in-frame clones and drops some. V and J calls and clone size follow that table, whereas D and trimming were derived from the DNA. Of approximately 150,000 clones in the sample, about 86% were seen once.

The sample comprised peripheral blood. The chain is built from TRBV25-1 and TRBJ2-7; tentative D call: TRBD2 (6 bases). The sequence came from a woman in her fifties or sixties with active or convalescent COVID-19. The CDR3 DNA reads as TGTGCCAGCAGTGACTCAGCGGCGGGGCAGTACGAGCAGTACTTC. Protein sequence: CASSDSAAGQYEQYF.